This T cell receptor beta chain was found in a study of cytomegalovirus exposure and HLA in healthy donors. Study-wide results and caveats: For cytomegalovirus status, the classifier reportedly gave diagnoses with high specificity and sensitivity. According to a subsequent analysis, TCR clusters identified in the first cohort showed a tendency to co-occur across the roughly 120 validation repertoires.

In regard to this clone: Its antigen is unidentified.

The assay was immunoSEQ multiplex PCR, and TCRdb's table has in-frame clones only and misses some. The sample shows 150,000 to 200,000 clones, almost 85% of them seen only once. CDR1 is MDHEN, CDR2 SYDVKM, per germline. This CDR3 comprises 15 residues. Unmatched junction bases numbered 5, after V lost 5 bases and J lost 3 bases. Material for sequencing was PBMCs. The chain joins TRBV28 to TRBJ1-4; 8 bases are shared with TRBD1. This TCR was recovered from a man aged 25-45 years in good health and CMV-seropositive. The CDR3 region is CASSNYRGANEKLFF. As DNA, the CDR3 is TGTGCCAGCAGTAACTACAGGGGGGCTAATGAAAAACTGTTTTTT.